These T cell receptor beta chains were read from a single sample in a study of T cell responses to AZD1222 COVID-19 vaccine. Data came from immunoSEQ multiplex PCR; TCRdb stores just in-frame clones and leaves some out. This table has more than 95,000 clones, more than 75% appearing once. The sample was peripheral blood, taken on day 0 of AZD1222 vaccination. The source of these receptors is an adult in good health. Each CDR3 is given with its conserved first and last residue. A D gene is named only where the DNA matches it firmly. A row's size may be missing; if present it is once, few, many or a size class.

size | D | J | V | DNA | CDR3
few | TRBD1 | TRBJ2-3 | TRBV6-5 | TGTGCCAGCTCTGTGGACAGGGTAGAGACAGATACGCAGTATTTT | CASSVDRVETDTQYF
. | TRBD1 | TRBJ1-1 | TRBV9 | TGTGCCAGCAGCGTCCACAGGGGCTCTGAAGCTTTCTTT | CASSVHRGSEAFF
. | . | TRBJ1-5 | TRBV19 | TGTGCCAGTAGTAACCCGAGGGAGCCCCAGCATTTT | CASSNPREPQHF
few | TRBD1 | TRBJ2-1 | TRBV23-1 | TGCGCCAGCAGTGCCCGGGACAGGGGGCATTGGAATGAGCAGTTCTTC | CASSARDRGHWNEQFF
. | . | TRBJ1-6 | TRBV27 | TGTGCCAGCAGTTTAGGGGCAGGGAATAATTCACCCCTCCACTTT | CASSLGAGNNSPLHF
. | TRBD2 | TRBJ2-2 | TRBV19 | TGTGCCAGTAGTCATCCTCGGGGGGGGTCGAACACCGGGGAGCTGTTTTTT | CASSHPRGGSNTGELFF
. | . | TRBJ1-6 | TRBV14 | TGTGCCAGCAGCCAAGGTGTCGGCGGGAATTCACCCCTCCACTTT | CASSQGVGGNSPLHF
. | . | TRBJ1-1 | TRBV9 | TGTGCCAGCAGCGTAGAAACTCTGGAACCCACTGAAGCTTTCTTT | CASSVETLEPTEAFF
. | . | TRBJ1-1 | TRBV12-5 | TGTGCTAGTGGTTGGGACATGGACACTGAAGCTTTCTTT | CASGWDMDTEAFF
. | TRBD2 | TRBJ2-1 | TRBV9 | TGTGCCAGCAGCGTAGTAGCGGGGGGGCCATCCCAATACAATGAGCAGTTCTTC | CASSVVAGGPSQYNEQFF
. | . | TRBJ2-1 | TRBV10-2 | TGCGCCAGCAGTGAGTGGACCACTAACAATGAGCAGTTCTTC | CASSEWTTNNEQFF
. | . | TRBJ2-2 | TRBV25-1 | TGTGCCAGCAGTGTTGTCAACACCGGGGAGCTGTTTTTT | CASSVVNTGELFF
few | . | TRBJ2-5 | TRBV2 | TGTGCCAGCAGTGAGGATCAGGGCTCTCGGCAAGAGACCCAGTACTTC | CASSEDQGSRQETQYF
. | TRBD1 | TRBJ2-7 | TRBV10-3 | TGTGTCATCAGTGAGGACCCAACAGGGGCGCTACGCTCCGAGCAGTACTTC | CVISEDPTGALRSEQYF
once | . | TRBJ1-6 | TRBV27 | TGTGCCAGCAGCCCCCTCCGGGAGCCGGGCCTTTCCTATAATTCACCCCTCCACTTT | CASSPLREPGLSYNSPLHF
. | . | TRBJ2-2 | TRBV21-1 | TGTGCCAGCAGCAAAGTACACAGGGGGCAAAGCGGGGAGCTGTTTTTT | CASSKVHRGQSGELFF
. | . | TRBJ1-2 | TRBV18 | TGTGCCAGCTCACGGCCCGACGCGAAATATGGCTACACCTTC | CASSRPDAKYGYTF
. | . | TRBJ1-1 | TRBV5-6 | TGTGCCAGCAGCTTCAAGTCCTCCCGGAACACTGAAGCTTTCTTT | CASSFKSSRNTEAFF
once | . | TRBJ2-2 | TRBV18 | TGTGCCAGCTCACCACCGCGGGGTCGGGCCGGGGAGCTGTTTTTT | CASSPPRGRAGELFF
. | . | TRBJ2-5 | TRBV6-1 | TGTGCCAGCAGTGAAGCGATGGCGTGGGAGACCCAGTACTTC | CASSEAMAWETQYF
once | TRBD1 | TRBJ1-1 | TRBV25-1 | TGTGCCAGCAGTGTGACAGGGGGTAGGAACACTGAAGCTTTCTTT | CASSVTGGRNTEAFF
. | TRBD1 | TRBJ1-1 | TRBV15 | TGTGCCACCAGCTTACGACGGACAGGGTACACTGAAGCTTTCTTT | CATSLRRTGYTEAFF
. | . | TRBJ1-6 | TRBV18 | TGTGCCAGCTCACCTAACAGGGTTGGTAATTCACCCCTCCACTTT | CASSPNRVGNSPLHF
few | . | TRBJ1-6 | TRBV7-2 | TGTGCCAGCAGCTGGCAAGGCTCACCCCTCCACTTT | CASSWQGSPLHF
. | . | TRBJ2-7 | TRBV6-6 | TGTGCCAGCGGCGAGCAGTACTTC | CASGEQYF
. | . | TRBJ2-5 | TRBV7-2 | TGTGCCAGCAGCCCTATATCCCGGCTGGGAGAGACCCAGTACTTC | CASSPISRLGETQYF
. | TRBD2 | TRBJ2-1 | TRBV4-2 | TGTGCCAGCAGCCAAGGAAACAGGCGGGGGGAGTACAATGAGCAGTTCTTC | CASSQGNRRGEYNEQFF
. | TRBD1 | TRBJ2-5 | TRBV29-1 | TGCAGCGTTGGGTGGGACAGGGGGGAGACCCAGTACTTC | CSVGWDRGETQYF
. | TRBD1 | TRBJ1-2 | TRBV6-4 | TGTGCCAGCAAGCCGGGACAGGGGTTCTATGGCTACACCTTC | CASKPGQGFYGYTF
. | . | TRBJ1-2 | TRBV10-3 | TGTGCCATCAGCAGGGTCCCCCACTATGGCTACACCTTC | CAISRVPHYGYTF
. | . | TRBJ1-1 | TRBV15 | TGTGCCACCAGCACTTGGACAAGACCCGAGAACACTGAAGCTTTCTTT | CATSTWTRPENTEAFF
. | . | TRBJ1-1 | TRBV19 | TGTGCCAGTAGAAGTTACACTGAAGCTTTCTTT | CASRSYTEAFF
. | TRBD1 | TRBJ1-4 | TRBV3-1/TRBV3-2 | TGTGCCAGCAGCTATCGACAGGGGGCAACTAATGAAAAACTGTTTTTT | CASSYRQGATNEKLFF
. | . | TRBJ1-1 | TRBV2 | TGTGCCAGGGCGGGACCCGCGAACACTGAAGCTTTCTTT | CARAGPANTEAFF
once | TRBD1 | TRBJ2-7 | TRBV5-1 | TGCGCCAGCAGCTTGGCCCAGGGGGCCTACGAGCAGTACTTC | CASSLAQGAYEQYF
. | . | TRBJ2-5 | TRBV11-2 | TGTGCCAGCAGCGGCATTTCGAGAACCCAGTACTTC | CASSGISRTQYF
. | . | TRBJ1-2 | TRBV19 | TGTGCCAGTAGTATCTGGACACAGGGAAACTATGGCTACACCTTC | CASSIWTQGNYGYTF
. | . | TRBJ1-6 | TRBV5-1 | TGCGCCAGCAGCTTGGAGGGGAATTCACCCCTCCACTTT | CASSLEGNSPLHF
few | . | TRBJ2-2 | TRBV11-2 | TGTGCCAGCAGCCCTACGGTGAACGGGGAGCTGTTTTTT | CASSPTVNGELFF
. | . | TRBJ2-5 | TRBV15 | TGTGCCACCAGCAGAGCTTGGGGGGGGCCGAAAGAGACCCAGTACTTC | CATSRAWGGPKETQYF
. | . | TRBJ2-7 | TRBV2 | TGTGCCAGCATGCAGAGCTCCTACGAGCAGTACTTC | CASMQSSYEQYF
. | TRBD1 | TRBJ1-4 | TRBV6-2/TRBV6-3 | TGTGCCAGCAGCGGACAGGGATCCCTCGCAACTAATGAAAAACTGTTTTTT | CASSGQGSLATNEKLFF
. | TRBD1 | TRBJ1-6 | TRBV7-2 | TGTGCCAGCAGCGTTAGGACAGGGGCCCATTATGGCTCACCCCTCCACTTT | CASSVRTGAHYGSPLHF
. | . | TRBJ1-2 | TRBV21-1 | TGTGCCAGCAGCAAAGTGTCCAGGGCCCCACCTAACTATGGCTACACCTTC | CASSKVSRAPPNYGYTF
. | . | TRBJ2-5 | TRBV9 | TGTGCCAGCAGCGTAGAAGGGGTTCCTACCCAGTACTTC | CASSVEGVPTQYF
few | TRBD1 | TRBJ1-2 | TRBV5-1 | TGCGCCAGCAGCTTACAGGGGGCAGGCTATGGCTACACCTTC | CASSLQGAGYGYTF
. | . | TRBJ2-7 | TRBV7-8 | TGTGCCAGCAGCCGTGTTGGGGACGACGAGCAGTACTTC | CASSRVGDDEQYF
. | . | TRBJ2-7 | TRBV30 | TGTGCCTGGAGCACAGGGTCTATCGCATCGGGCGAGCAGTACTTC | CAWSTGSIASGEQYF
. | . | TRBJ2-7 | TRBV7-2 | TGTGCCAGCAGCTTAGGAGTCGGCTTCGACCGCTACGAGCAGTACTTC | CASSLGVGFDRYEQYF
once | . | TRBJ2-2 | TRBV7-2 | TGTGCCAGCAGCTTAAGACAGCCCAGAGCCGGGGAGCTGTTTTTT | CASSLRQPRAGELFF
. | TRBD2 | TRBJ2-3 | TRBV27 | TGTGCCACCCAACTAGCGGGGGGAGGAGATACGCAGTATTTT | CATQLAGGGDTQYF